This T cell receptor beta chain was recorded in a study of tumor-infiltrating lymphocytes in primary liver carcinoma (dated by TCRdb to 2015 to 2018). About the study as a whole: The five patients, three men and two women aged 30 to 69 years, had hepatocellular carcinoma (four) or combined HCC and intrahepatic cholangiocarcinoma (one). Tumors of the five patients were stage T1-T3 N0M0 with maximum diameters of about 4.2 to 10 cm. Roughly 3.5 to 7.5 million productive TCRbeta reads were obtained per sample, and no significant difference in read depth was found between tissue types. Across five regions of each liver tumor, along with adjacent normal tissue and blood, the study brought together TCRbeta repertoire sequencing, expression microarrays and whole-exome sequencing. A total of approximately 35 specimens from 5 patients, comprising 25 or so tumor regions, 5 adjacent noncancerous liver tissues and 5 peripheral blood samples, were covered by TCRbeta repertoire sequencing. To link TCRbeta repertoire diversity to the local molecular phenotype, the approximately 24 tumor region samples were profiled with Agilent mRNA microarrays. Reproducibility between technical replicate repertoires was high, with correlation coefficients above 0.95 and mean shared-clone rates about 0.9.

This clonotype came up a few times. There is no known antigen for this receptor. One base away lies a much larger clone, so this may be a sequencing read error. Paper-wide results and their limitations: Consistent with antigen-driven expansion, pairs of tumor regions showed higher repertoire overlap (mean roughly 35%) than either tumor-adjacent pairs (about 17%) or tumor-blood pairs (around 15%). Because sequencing covered only the TCR beta chain and unpaired alpha chains were not captured, true repertoire diversity is likely underestimated. Only about 7-25% of top clones were present in all five regions of a tumor, suggesting spatial heterogeneity of tumor-infiltrating T cells. The top 250 clones accounted for a significantly greater share of the repertoire in tumors than in blood (p = 0.039). The study included only four or five patients, and the authors note findings should be validated in a larger study. Comparison of CD4+ and CD8+ T cell repertoires was precluded by the use of bulk unsorted samples.

A distance of 16 bases separates the germline ends of V and J, which lose 3 bases and 5 bases respectively. Via the germline V gene (reference sequence), CDR1 is WNHNN and CDR2 SYGVQD. Counted from cysteine to phenylalanine, this CDR3 has 15 amino acids. Here the CDR3 DNA is all that survives: 45 bases in frame from base 1. TCRbeta-specific cDNA was reverse-transcribed from 500 to 550 ng total RNA using a constant-region primer and ProtoScript II reverse transcriptase. Construction of the TCRbeta libraries relied on three nested rounds of multiplex PCR, following a slightly modified ARM-PCR procedure. Each of the first two PCR rounds ran for nine to ten cycles and used multiplex TRBV1-TRBV30 forward primers together with a Cbeta reverse primer. Sample barcodes and Illumina adapters were attached in a final 25-cycle PCR using Deep VentR polymerase. Before sequencing, amplicons of 200-500 bp were purified from gel using a QIAquick gel extraction kit. An Illumina HiSeq 2500 was used to sequence the TCRbeta amplicons with 250-bp paired-end reads. In the paper's pipeline: Reads were quality-trimmed with Trimmomatic v0.33, and paired reads were merged with FLASH v1.2.11 to recover full CDR3 sequences. V, D and J germline segments were assigned to the rearranged TCRbeta sequences using MiGEC v1.2.1b. Clonotype statistics and Shannon-Wiener diversity indices were computed with VDJtools v1.0.0. Except for diversity analysis, only each sample's 250 most abundant clonotypes were used in subsequent analyses to reduce sampling bias. TCRdb reprocessing: public reads trimmed at Q25 with fastp, clones called with MiXCR, in-frame beta chains kept. Rows are combined by CDR3 protein, so each entry shows the most common genes and DNA. The V and J calls shown here were made by TCRdb, not taken from the authors' results. The sample has roughly 48,000 distinct CDR3 sequences on record, about 80% of them singletons. The leading ten clones occupy approximately 30% of the sample.

Total RNA and DNA were co-extracted without cell sorting from approximately 20-30 mg of bulk tissue using the AllPrep DNA/RNA mini kit. Surgical resection was performed in China between 2015 and early 2016 on five or six patients with histopathologically diagnosed primary liver carcinoma. Patients had chronic HBV infection and were treatment-naive at sampling. Five spatially separated regions were sampled from each tumor: the superior, inferior, left-lateral and right-lateral poles, plus the tumor centre. Histology showed that every tumor sample contained more than 85% viable tumor cells. Fresh tumor and adjacent tissue pieces were bisected; one half was stored in RNAlater at -80°C, the other sent for histology.

The specimen sequenced was liver tumor tissue from sampling region 3. The intended sense of this specimen's cell subset or site label: tumor region T3, left-lateral pole. The chain employs TRBV10-1 and TRBJ2-5; the D call is possibly TRBD1 or TRBD2, each sharing 5 bases. The receptor's source is a man in his forties or fifties with primary liver carcinoma and hepatitis B virus infection. The base sequence is TGCGCCAGCAGTGAAGGGGACGGCCCCAGGGAGACCCAGTACTTC. Its protein is CASSEGDGPRETQYF.